This T cell receptor beta chain was identified in a study of T cells in Graves' hyperthyroidism and ophthalmopathy. Across the whole study: Blood was drawn when the patient was first diagnosed and still untreated.

The CDR3 regions of TCR beta were amplified from RNA transcripts. With the HTBI primer set, the TCR CDR3 went through a first round of RT-PCR. Each CDR3 protein gets one entry after TCRdb re-called the multiplex PCR reads with MiXCR. This repertoire shows 300,000 to 400,000 distinct CDR3 sequences, around 20% found once; its top ten account for 35% to 50%. The germline CDR1 and CDR2 sequences are DFQATT and SNEGSKA (reference sequence). The CDR3 sequence is 14 residues long. J was trimmed by 5 bases and V by 6 bases; bases with no gene match: 12. This clonotype was observed a few times. The sequencing sample was made of blood. The TCR comes from a young man with Graves' ophthalmopathy. J is TRBJ2-5 and V is TRBV20-1, with 7 bases lining up with TRBD2. CDR3 region: CSALQSGGGETQYF. Here the CDR3 DNA reads TGCAGTGCGCTACAGAGTGGGGGGGGGGAGACCCAGTACTTC.